This T cell receptor beta chain was found in a study of T cells in Graves' hyperthyroidism and ophthalmopathy. Germline loops: CDR1 MDHEN, CDR2 SYDVKM. Between the trimmed V and J ends, which lost 4 bases and 3 bases, there was a span of 19 bases. The CDR3 extends over 17 amino acids. The study's findings and limits: In simple terms, a model built on 13 V-J features told ophthalmopathy apart from stable hyperthyroidism.

In its sample, this clonotype was seen many times. Its antigen is not known. Amplification of TCR beta CDR3 regions was performed using RNA transcripts as template. Carried out on the TCR CDR3, a first-round RT-PCR used the HTBI primer set. TCRdb re-called the multiplex PCR reads with MiXCR, one entry per CDR3 protein. The sample shows roughly 180,000 distinct CDR3 sequences, 15% to 20% of them seen only once. The V gene is TRBV28, the J gene TRBJ2-1, with D perhaps TRBD1 (5 bases). The sequencing sample was made of blood. The sequence was collected from a woman aged 45-59 years with Graves' hyperthyroidism. CDR3 amino acids: CASSYPLGQGYYNEQFF. In DNA, the CDR3 is TGTGCCAGCAGTTACCCCCTAGGGCAGGGCTACTACAATGAGCAGTTCTTC.